Following are 27 T cell receptor beta chains from one sample sequenced in a study of T cell repertoires in cytomegalovirus infection. Their antigens are not known. TCRdb used MiXCR to reprocess the reads, holding one entry per CDR3 protein. The table lists 700,000 to 850,000 distinct CDR3 sequences, around a third of them singletons. This specimen consisted of cultured CD8+ T cells from PBMCs, obtained from culture after CMV antigen stimulation. The receptors derive from a human donor in good health (CMV status not recorded). Some clones in this sample may be carry-over from other donors' samples.

This clonotype was observed many times. The V call is TRBV7-2, the J call TRBJ2-7; D remains ambiguous. Germline-derived CDR1 and CDR2 are SGHTA and FQGNSA. The CDR3 covers 14 residues. V lost 1 base, J lost 4 bases, and 11 bases lay in between. The CDR3 sequence: CASSLVWTDYEQYV. The CDR3, as DNA: TGTGCCAGCAGCTTAGTTTGGACCGATTACGAGCAGTACGTC.

Note on this clonotype: Without the conserved terminal phenylalanine or tryptophan, this CDR3 likely stems from a read error. The chain carries TRBV7-8 and TRBJ2-7; TRBD1 aligns across 12 bases. The CDR3 contains 17 residues. Germline CDR1 is SGHVS and CDR2 is FQNEAQ. Unmatched junction bases numbered 9, after V lost 2 bases and J lost 4 bases. CDR3 amino acids: CASSLNGTGGKKYEQYC. The CDR3 coding sequence is TGTGCCAGCAGCTTAAACGGGACAGGGGGCAAGAAATACGAGCAGTACTGC.

This clonotype was counted only a few times. The gene calls are TRBV7-2 and TRBJ2-7, with 8 bases matching TRBD2. Germline lookup yields CDR1 SGHTA and CDR2 FQGNSA. The CDR3 is 15 amino acids. V lost 3 bases and J lost 4; bases outside the gene matches: 8. The CDR3 is CASSLSGGDGYEQYV. CDR3 sequence (DNA): TGTGCCAGCAGCTTGAGCGGGGGTGATGGGTACGAGCAGTACGTC.

This chain joins TRBV7-6 and TRBJ1-3; TRBD1 is a possible D gene (5 bases). The germline CDR1 and CDR2 sequences are SGHVS and FNYEAQ. This CDR3 is built from 15 residues. Trimming removed 0 bases at V and 4 bases at J, with 10 bases between. Here the CDR3 reads CASSLAVDRGNTIYF. CDR3 in DNA: TGTGCCAGCAGCTTAGCCGTCGACAGAGGAAACACCATATATTTT. Full variable domain (rest looked up from reference TRBV7-6 and TRBJ1-3): GAGVSQSPRYKVTKRGQDVALRCDPISGHVSLYWYRQALGQGPEFLTYFNYEAQQDKSGLPNDRFSAERPEGSISTLTIQRTEQRDSAMYRCASSLAVDRGNTIYFGEGSWLTVV.

This clonotype has more than one count but fewer than ten. J is TRBJ2-7 and V is TRBV7-9, with D maybe TRBD1 (6 bases). Between the trimmed V and J ends, which lost 4 bases and 6 bases, there was a span of 10 bases. The CDR3 runs to 12 residues. Germline CDR1 and CDR2: SEHNR and FQNEAQ (reference sequence). The CDR3 DNA sequence: TGTGCCAGCAGCTCCAGGGGATCCGAGCAGTACGTC. Protein product: CASSSRGSEQYV.

This clonotype turned up a few times. One junction end disagrees with the germline gene, perhaps due to a read error. The CDR3: CASSLAGGGFETQYF. CDR3 nucleotide sequence: TGTGCTAGCAGCTTAGCGGGGGGGGGTTTCGAGACCCAGTACTTC. This chain links TRBV7-6 with TRBJ2-5; TRBD2 aligns across 11 bases. The V gene's germline CDR1 is SGHVS and CDR2 FNYEAQ. The CDR3 runs 15 residues.

The chain combines TRBV19 with TRBJ2-1; D gene unclear. The V and J ends lost 7 bases and 0 bases respectively, with 7 bases between them. CDR3 length: 13 residues. The germline V gene has CDR1 LNHDA and CDR2 SQIVND (reference sequence). CDR3 sequence (DNA): TGTGCCAGTACCACACGCTCCTACAATGAGCAGTTCTTC. It codes for CASTTRSYNEQFF.

The rearrangement links TRBV4-3 to TRBJ2-2; no clear D. The CDR3 sequence is 13 residues long. The germline V gene encodes CDR1 LGHNA and CDR2 YSLEER. Trimming stripped 0 bases from V and 6 bases from J, with 5 bases between. CDR3 sequence reads: CASSQDWAGELFF. In DNA form, the CDR3 reads TGCGCCAGCAGCCAAGATTGGGCCGGGGAGCTGTTTTTT.

This clonotype turned up a few times. As DNA, the CDR3 is TGTGCCAGCATTTCCGGTAGGGAAGCTTTCTTT. This encodes CASISGREAFF. The chain recombines TRBV14 with TRBJ1-1; no definite D call. The CDR3 length is 11 residues. Germline lookup yields CDR1 SGHDN and CDR2 FVKESK. Trimming stripped 7 bases from V and 8 bases from J, with 11 bases between. Together with reference TRBV14 and TRBJ1-1, the CDR3 gives the full variable domain: EAGVTQFPSHSVIEKGQTVTLRCDPISGHDNLYWYRRVMGKEIKFLLHFVKESKQDESGMPNNRFLAERTGGTYSTLKVQPAELEDSGVYFCASISGREAFFGQGTRLTVV.

This chain uses TRBV3-1 with TRBJ2-5, with D unclear. V was trimmed by 1 base and J by 0 bases, leaving 9 bases between them. The CDR3 consists of 15 residues. The germline V gene encodes CDR1 LGHDT and CDR2 YNNKEL (reference sequence). CDR3: CASSQVRAYQETQYF. As DNA, the CDR3 is TGTGCCAGCAGCCAAGTCAGAGCGTACCAAGAGACCCAGTACTTC.

Worth noting for this clonotype: A read error is likely here: a far larger clone is one base away. V is TRBV12-3 or TRBV12-4 and J is TRBJ2-1; D remains ambiguous. CDR3 length equals 13 residues. The CDR3 spells CANSRSSYNEQFF. CDR3 bases: TGTGCCAACAGTCGGAGCTCCTACAATGAGCAGTTCTTC.

V gene TRBV7-9 combines with J gene TRBJ2-3; 9 bases align to TRBD1. This CDR3 has 16 residues. Germline lookup yields CDR1 SEHNR and CDR2 FQNEAQ (reference sequence). J gave up 6 bases and V 5 bases, and 12 bases lay outside the gene matches. In DNA form, the CDR3 reads TGTGCCAGCAGCCCGCAGACAGGGGGAATGAGTGATACGCAGTATTTT. It yields the protein CASSPQTGGMSDTQYF. Using reference TRBV7-9 and TRBJ2-3 for the parts outside the CDR3, the full variable domain is DTGVSQNPRHKITKRGQNVTFRCDPISEHNRLYWYRQTLGQGPEFLTYFQNEAQLEKSRLLSDRFSAERPKGSFSTLEIQRTEQGDSAMYLCASSPQTGGMSDTQYFGPGTRLTVL.

The V and J genes are TRBV25-1 and TRBJ1-1; the D is unclear. The CDR3 sequence is 13 residues long. V lost 0 bases, J lost 3 bases, and 5 bases lay in between. Germline assignment: CDR1 MGHDK and CDR2 SYGVNS. In DNA form, the CDR3 reads TGTGCCAGCAGTGAATACGGGGACACTGAAGCTTTCTTT. It specifies CASSEYGDTEAFF.

This clonotype was detected only once. The rearrangement joins TRBV4-1 to TRBJ1-2, with 8 bases matching TRBD1. Germline CDR1 MGHRA, CDR2 YSYEKL. This CDR3 contains 15 residues. The junction had 6 bases not matched to a gene; V was cut back by 1 base and J by 5 bases. The CDR3 region is CASSQVLDREYGYTF. CDR3 DNA: TGCGCCAGCAGCCAAGTTTTGGACAGGGAATATGGCTACACCTTC.

The chain joins TRBV4-2 to TRBJ2-7; D might be TRBD2 (6 bases). V was trimmed by 0 bases and J by 2 bases, leaving 11 bases between them. The CDR3 has 15 amino acids. The germline V gene has CDR1 LGHNA and CDR2 YNFKEQ. Here the CDR3 reads CASSQEWGVAYEQYF. In DNA form, the CDR3 reads TGTGCCAGCAGCCAAGAGTGGGGGGTGGCCTACGAGCAGTACTTC.

J is TRBJ1-5 and V is TRBV4-1; D unresolved. The CDR3 contains 15 residues. Germline CDR1 MGHRA, CDR2 YSYEKL. With 6 bases removed from V and 3 bases from J, the gap between germline ends came to 15 bases. This CDR3 is CASSPYDTDNQPQHF. The CDR3 nucleotides read TGCGCCAGCAGTCCCTATGACACTGACAATCAGCCCCAGCATTTT.

The V and J genes are TRBV19 and TRBJ1-1; 7 bases are shared with TRBD1. J gave up 6 bases and V 8 bases, and 12 bases lay outside the gene matches. Germline CDR1 is LNHDA and CDR2 is SQIVND (reference sequence). The CDR3 spans 14 residues. In DNA, the CDR3 is TGTGCCAGTTCCAGACAGGGACAACGCCCTGAAGCTTTCTTT. It translates to CASSRQGQRPEAFF.

The chain combines TRBV6-5 with TRBJ1-5; 9 positions agree with TRBD1. Germline V gene lookup returns CDR1 MNHEY and CDR2 SVGAGI. The CDR3 is made up of 15 amino acids. With V trimmed by 4 bases and J by 7 bases, 8 bases remained unmatched. This CDR3 reads CASSLGQGVTQPQHF. The CDR3 region has the DNA TGTGCCAGCAGTTTGGGACAGGGAGTCACCCAGCCCCAGCATTTT.

This clonotype has more than one count but fewer than ten. The chain links TRBV12-3 or TRBV12-4 to TRBJ2-6; D remains unclear. The CDR3 totals 13 residues. With 10 bases removed from V and 0 bases from J, the gap between germline ends came to 7 bases. This CDR3 reads CAINPSGANVLTF. The CDR3 nucleotides read TGTGCCATTAACCCCTCTGGGGCCAACGTCCTGACTTTC.

The table lists this clonotype with many counts. The rearrangement uses TRBV7-8 and TRBJ2-5, with TRBD2 identical over 7 bases. V trimming: 0 bases; J trimming: 5 bases; junction bases outside the gene matches: 9. CDR1 and CDR2 from the germline V gene are SGHVS and FQNEAQ. The length of the CDR3 is 16 residues. As DNA, the CDR3 is TGTGCCAGCAGCTTAGCCCCCCACGGGAGGAGGGAGACCCAGTACTTC. Translation gives CASSLAPHGRRETQYF.

This clonotype turned up a few times. This chain connects TRBV9 to TRBJ2-1; D ambiguous. The CDR3 is 16 residues long. V gave up 6 bases and J gave up 4 bases, with 20 bases separating them. Germline CDR1 reads SGDLS; CDR2 reads YYNGEE. The CDR3 sequence: CASTPLGNGKYNEQFF. DNA for the CDR3: TGTGCCAGCACCCCTTTGGGAAATGGAAAATACAATGAGCAGTTCTTC. The entire variable domain, with the rest obtained from reference TRBV9 and TRBJ2-1, is as follows: DSGVTQTPKHLITATGQRVTLRCSPRSGDLSVYWYQQSLDQGLQFLIQYYNGEERAKGNILERFSAQQFPDLHSELNLSSLELGDSALYFCASTPLGNGKYNEQFFGPGTRLTVL.

V is TRBV20-1 and J is TRBJ1-6; no definite D call. Trimming stripped 0 bases from V and 7 bases from J, with 13 bases between. Germline assignment: CDR1 DFQATT and CDR2 SNEGSKA (reference sequence). The CDR3 is 15 residues long. The DNA for the CDR3 is TGCAGTGCTAGAGAACCGGGGAGTTGGAATTCACCCCTCCACTTT. Translating it yields CSAREPGSWNSPLHF.

This clonotype was seen at least ten times. The J gene is TRBJ2-1, the V gene TRBV7-6; D perhaps matches TRBD2 (7 bases). Germline lookup yields CDR1 SGHVS and CDR2 FNYEAQ. This CDR3 contains 15 residues. Trimming removed 5 bases from V and 7 bases from J, with 18 bases in between. The CDR3 coding sequence is TGTGCCAGCAGCCAAAGGGGGTACGGGGGGAATGAGCAGTTCTTC. This translates into CASSQRGYGGNEQFF.

The V and J genes are TRBV19 and TRBJ2-5; tentative D call: TRBD2 (6 bases). In germline, CDR1 is LNHDA, CDR2 SQIVND (reference sequence). Trimming left V 5 bases short and J 0 bases short, with 16 bases between. The CDR3 spans 16 residues. CDR3 nucleotides: TGTGCCAGTAGTCGACGGGACTCTACGTACCAAGAGACCCAGTACTTC. The encoded protein is CASSRRDSTYQETQYF.

The V and J genes are TRBV7-3 and TRBJ1-1; D unclear. V lost 2 bases to trimming and J lost 4 bases, with 11 bases between them. The germline V gene has CDR1 SGHTA and CDR2 FQGTGA. CDR3 size: 14 residues. CDR3 nucleotides: TGTGCCAGCAGCTTAGAGGAGGGCGGCACTGAAGCTTTCTTT. Protein sequence: CASSLEEGGTEAFF.

This chain links TRBV7-8 with TRBJ2-7; 10 bases are shared with TRBD1. The germline gives CDR1 SGHVS, CDR2 FQNEAQ. The V gene end was trimmed by 4 bases and the J gene end by 1 base; junction bases not matched to a gene: 7. The length of the CDR3 is 16 residues. The DNA for the CDR3 is TGTGCCAGCAGCTCGGACAGGGGGTTCCTATCCTACGAGCAGTACGTC. Translation: CASSSDRGFLSYEQYV.

This clonotype was observed a handful of times. The CDR3 sequence is CASSNHLRDRGYNQPQHF. The CDR3 DNA reads TGTGCCAGCAGCAATCACTTGAGGGACAGGGGGTACAATCAGCCCCAGCATTTT. This chain links TRBV12-3 or TRBV12-4 with TRBJ1-5; 11 bases line up with TRBD1. This CDR3 is built from 18 residues. V trimming: 6 bases; J trimming: 3 bases; junction bases outside the gene matches: 13.